These T cell receptor beta chains were read from a single sample in a study of T cells in narcolepsy. TCRdb's copy holds only in-frame clones and misses some; the assay was immunoSEQ multiplex PCR. The sample yields around 33,000 clones, around four fifths seen once. Input material: CD45RA- memory CD4+ T cells from PBMCs. The origin of the receptors is a human donor with narcolepsy. Each CDR3 is given without its conserved first and last residue. The D gene is left open where the match is weak. Clone size, where shown, is once, few, many, or a class for clones that have expanded.

D gene	clone size	V gene	CDR3 protein
.	once	TRBV5-6	ASSYDTGEIYEQY
.	.	TRBV25-1	ASSEPGDTQY
.	few	TRBV19	ASSPVPATNEKLF
.	.	TRBV5-6	ASSRLAGMGTEAF
TRBD1	.	TRBV5-5	ASSAGQVNEQF
TRBD1	.	TRBV12-5	ASGLVFLRDREAEAF
.	.	TRBV11-2	ASSLGRSSYNSPLH
.	.	TRBV27	ASSFRVDPNYGYT
.	.	TRBV5-1	ASSPLGGGTDTQY
.	.	TRBV9	ASSEAPPDTQY
.	.	TRBV5-5	ASSLRTETQY
.	.	TRBV5-1	ASSLAGVAQRETQY
.	.	TRBV5-5	ASSLVISTEAF
.	.	TRBV4-3	ASSQDRVIGDRSSPLH